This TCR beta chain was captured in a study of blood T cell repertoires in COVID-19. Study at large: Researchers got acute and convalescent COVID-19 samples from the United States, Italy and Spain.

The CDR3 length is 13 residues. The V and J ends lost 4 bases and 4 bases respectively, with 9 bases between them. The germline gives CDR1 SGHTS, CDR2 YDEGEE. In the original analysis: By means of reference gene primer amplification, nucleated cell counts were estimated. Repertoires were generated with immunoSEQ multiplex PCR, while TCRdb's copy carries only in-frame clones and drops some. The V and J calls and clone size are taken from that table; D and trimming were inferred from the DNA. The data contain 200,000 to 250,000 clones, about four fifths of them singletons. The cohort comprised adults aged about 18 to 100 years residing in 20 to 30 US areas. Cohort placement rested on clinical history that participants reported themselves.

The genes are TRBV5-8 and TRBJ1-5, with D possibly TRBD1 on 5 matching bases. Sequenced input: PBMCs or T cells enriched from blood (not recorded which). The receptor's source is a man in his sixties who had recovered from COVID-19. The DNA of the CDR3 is TGTGCCAGCAGCCGGACAAAAAATCAGCCCCAGCATTTT. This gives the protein CASSRTKNQPQHF.